This T cell receptor beta chain was sequenced for a study of blood T cell repertoires in COVID-19. The wider study: Italy, Spain and the United States were the sources of the convalescent and acute COVID-19 samples.

In the authors' workflow: Counts of nucleated cells, estimated from reference gene primer amplification, were obtained. The assay was immunoSEQ multiplex PCR, and TCRdb's table has in-frame clones only and misses some. The DNA gave D and trimming, while V, J and clone size come from that table. This sample has a few hundred thousand clones, with about 89% found just once. Trimming removed 10 bases at V and 7 bases at J, with 16 bases between. Germline lookup yields CDR1 ENHRY and CDR2 SYGVKD. The CDR3 is made up of 13 amino acids. This TCR came from a man between 18 and 29 years old who had recovered from COVID-19. The sequencing input was peripheral blood. The chain joins TRBV10-3 to TRBJ1-4, with D possibly being TRBD1 (5 bases). This chain's CDR3 is CASRGGFGEKLFF. CDR3 nucleotides: TGTGCCAGCCGTGGGGGGTTCGGTGAAAAACTGTTTTTT.